These 8 T cell receptor beta chains were all obtained from the same sample, sequenced in a study of control samples from healthy donors and cancer patients. Profiling relied on immunoSEQ multiplex PCR, and the TCRdb table lists in-frame clones only, not all of them. This sample has about 150,000 clones; approximately 94% occur once, and the top ten carry around 1.5%. The source material was blood. The source is a woman aged 18-29 years in good health.

This chain connects TRBV19 to TRBJ2-7; D is ambiguous. Trimming left V 3 bases short and J 1 base short, with 10 bases between. Germline V gene sequence: CDR1 LNHDA, CDR2 SQIVND (reference sequence). CDR3 length: 14 amino acids. CDR3 DNA sequence: TGTGCCAGTAGTATCTCTTCCAGTTCCTACGAGCAGTACTTC. Translated, it gives CASSISSSSYEQYF. The full variable domain, rest sourced from reference TRBV19 and TRBJ2-7, is DGGITQSPKYLFRKEGQNVTLSCEQNLNHDAMYWYRQDPGQGLRLIYYSQIVNDFQKGDIAEGYSVSREKKESFPLTVTSAQKNPTAFYLCASSISSSSYEQYFGPGTRLTVT.

The J gene is TRBJ1-1, the V gene TRBV18; tentative D call: TRBD1 (5 bases). The CDR3 is made up of 16 amino acids. Trimming stripped 2 bases from V and 5 bases from J, with 18 bases between. Germline CDR1 KGHSH, CDR2 LQKENI. CDR3 amino acids: CASSPVQVNVGTEAFF. CDR3 nucleotide sequence: TGTGCCAGCTCACCAGTACAGGTTAATGTAGGAACTGAAGCTTTCTTT.

The chain carries TRBV12-3 or TRBV12-4 and TRBJ2-3, with D unclear. This CDR3 has 12 amino acids. The V gene lost 5 bases and the J gene lost 5 bases, with 8 bases spanning the gap. The CDR3 sequence: CASSKTEDTQYF. DNA for the CDR3: TGTGCCAGCAGTAAAACAGAAGATACGCAGTATTTT.

The chain recombines TRBV7-9 with TRBJ1-2; a possible D gene is TRBD1 (6 bases). From germline, CDR1 is SEHNR and CDR2 FQNEAQ (reference sequence). The CDR3 has 15 residues. Trimming cost V 2 bases and J 4 bases, with 14 bases left between them. CDR3 loop: CASSLYSGTPYGYTF. For the CDR3, the DNA is TGTGCCAGCAGCTTATATAGCGGGACACCCTATGGCTACACCTTC.

The chain carries TRBV18 and TRBJ2-5; 7 nucleotides align to TRBD2. Trimming removed 0 bases from V and 5 bases from J; junction bases left unmatched: 12. CDR3 length equals 17 residues. CDR1 and CDR2 (germline): KGHSH, LQKENI. CDR3 bases: TGTGCCAGCTCACCACCGATAAGCGGGGCAGGTTGGGAGACCCAGTACTTC. Protein sequence: CASSPPISGAGWETQYF.

CDR3 bases: TGTGCCATCCTCCGGGATCTCTACAATGAGCAGTTCTTC. Translating gives CAILRDLYNEQFF. The gene calls are TRBV2 and TRBJ2-1; D may be TRBD2 (5 bases). Germline assignment: CDR1 SNHLY and CDR2 FYNNEI. V dropped 10 bases and J dropped 3 bases, with 13 bases sitting between them. The CDR3 is 13 amino acids.

This rearrangement joins TRBV6-2 or TRBV6-3 to TRBJ1-5, with D possibly TRBD1 on 5 matching bases. The V end was cut by 3 bases, the J end by 1 base, with 10 bases between. CDR1 is MNHEY, CDR2 SVGEGT, per germline. This CDR3 contains 15 residues. The CDR3 coding sequence is TGTGCCAGCAGTTATTACGGGGGGAGCAATCAGCCCCAGCATTTT. As protein: CASSYYGGSNQPQHF.

This clone was counted a single time. The CDR3 DNA reads TGTGCCAGCAGCTTAGATAGGGGCGGCGGCGATGAGCAGTTCTTC. This translates into CASSLDRGGGDEQFF. V usage is TRBV11-3 and J usage is TRBJ2-1; D possibly corresponds to TRBD1 (5 bases). Germline lookup yields CDR1 SGHNT and CDR2 YENEEA. V dropped 0 bases and J dropped 8 bases, with 14 bases sitting between them. This CDR3 comprises 15 residues.